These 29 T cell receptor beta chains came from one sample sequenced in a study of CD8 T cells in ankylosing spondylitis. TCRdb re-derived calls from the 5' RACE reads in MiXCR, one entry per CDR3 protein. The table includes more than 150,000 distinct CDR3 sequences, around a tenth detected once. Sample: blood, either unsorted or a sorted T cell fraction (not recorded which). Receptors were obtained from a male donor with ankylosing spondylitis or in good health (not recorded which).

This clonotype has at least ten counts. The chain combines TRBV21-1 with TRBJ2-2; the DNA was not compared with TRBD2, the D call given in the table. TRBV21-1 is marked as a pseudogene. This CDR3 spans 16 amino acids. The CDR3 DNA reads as TGTGCCAGCAGCAGTGGCGGGGGGAGGAACACCGGGGAGCTGTTTTTT. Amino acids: CASSSGGGRNTGELFF.

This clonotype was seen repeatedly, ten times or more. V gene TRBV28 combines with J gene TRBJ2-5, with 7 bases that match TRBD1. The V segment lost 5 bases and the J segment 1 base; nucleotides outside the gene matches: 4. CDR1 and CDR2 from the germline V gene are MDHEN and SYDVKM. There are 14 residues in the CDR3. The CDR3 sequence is CASSVDRIQETQYF. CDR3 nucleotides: TGTGCCAGCAGTGTGGACAGGATCCAAGAGACCCAGTACTTC. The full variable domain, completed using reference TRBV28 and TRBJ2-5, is DVKVTQSSRYLVKRTGEKVFLECVQDMDHENMFWYRQDPGLGLRLIYFSYDVKMKEKGDIPEGYSVSREKKERFSLILESASTNQTSMYLCASSVDRIQETQYFGPGTRLLVL.

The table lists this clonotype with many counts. CDR3 coding DNA: TGTGCCAGCAGCGCCCGGGACAGGGGGCCCGAGCAGTACTTC. Amino acids: CASSARDRGPEQYF. V is TRBV7-8 and J is TRBJ2-7, with TRBD1 matching 12 bases. V shed 5 bases, J shed 6 bases, and the junction held 5 bases outside the gene matches. Germline CDR1 and CDR2: SGHVS and FQNEAQ. The CDR3 spans 14 residues.

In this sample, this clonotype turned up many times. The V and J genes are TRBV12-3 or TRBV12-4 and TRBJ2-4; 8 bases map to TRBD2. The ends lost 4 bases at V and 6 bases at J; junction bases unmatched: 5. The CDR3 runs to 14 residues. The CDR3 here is CASSSQRGRNIQYF. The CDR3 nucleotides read TGTGCCAGCAGTTCCCAGCGGGGGCGAAACATTCAGTACTTC.

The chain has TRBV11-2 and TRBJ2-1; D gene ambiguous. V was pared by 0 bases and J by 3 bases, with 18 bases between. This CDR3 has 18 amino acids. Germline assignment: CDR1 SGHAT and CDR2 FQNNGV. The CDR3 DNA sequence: TGTGCCAGCAGCTTAGATGGGCAGTCTTTCAGTAACTACAATGAGCAGTTCTTC. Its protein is CASSLDGQSFSNYNEQFF.

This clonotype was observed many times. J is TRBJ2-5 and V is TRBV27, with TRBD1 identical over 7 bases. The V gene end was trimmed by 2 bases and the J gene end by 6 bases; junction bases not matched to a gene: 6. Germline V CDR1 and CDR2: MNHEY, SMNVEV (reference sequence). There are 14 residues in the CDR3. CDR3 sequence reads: CASSLEGGAKTQYF. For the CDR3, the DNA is TGTGCCAGCAGTTTAGAAGGGGGCGCAAAGACCCAGTACTTC.

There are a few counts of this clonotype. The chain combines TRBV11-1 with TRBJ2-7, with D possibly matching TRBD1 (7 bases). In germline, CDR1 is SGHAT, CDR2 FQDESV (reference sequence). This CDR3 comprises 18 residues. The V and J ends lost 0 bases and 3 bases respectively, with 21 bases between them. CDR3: CASSLALGTAGSNYEQYF. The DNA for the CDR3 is TGTGCCAGCAGCTTAGCACTTGGGACAGCGGGTAGCAACTACGAGCAGTACTTC.

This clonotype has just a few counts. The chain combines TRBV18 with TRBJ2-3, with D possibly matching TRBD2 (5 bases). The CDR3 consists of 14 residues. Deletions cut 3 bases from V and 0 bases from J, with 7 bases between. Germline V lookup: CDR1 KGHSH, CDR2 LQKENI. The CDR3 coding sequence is TGTGCCAGCTCACCGGGAGCTAGCACAGATACGCAGTATTTT. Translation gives CASSPGASTDTQYF.

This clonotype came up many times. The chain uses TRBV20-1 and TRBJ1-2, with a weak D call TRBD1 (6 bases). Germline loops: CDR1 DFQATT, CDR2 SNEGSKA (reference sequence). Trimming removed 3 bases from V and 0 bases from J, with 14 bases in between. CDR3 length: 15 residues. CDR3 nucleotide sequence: TGCAGTGCTAGGGATATACAGGGAGCTAACTATGGCTACACCTTC. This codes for CSARDIQGANYGYTF.

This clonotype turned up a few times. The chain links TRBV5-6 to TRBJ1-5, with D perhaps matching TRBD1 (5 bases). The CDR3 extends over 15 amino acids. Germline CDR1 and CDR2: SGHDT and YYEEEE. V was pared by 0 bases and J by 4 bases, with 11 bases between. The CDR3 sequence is CASSLGGRLNQPQHF. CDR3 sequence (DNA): TGTGCCAGCAGCTTGGGGGGACGGCTTAATCAGCCCCAGCATTTT.

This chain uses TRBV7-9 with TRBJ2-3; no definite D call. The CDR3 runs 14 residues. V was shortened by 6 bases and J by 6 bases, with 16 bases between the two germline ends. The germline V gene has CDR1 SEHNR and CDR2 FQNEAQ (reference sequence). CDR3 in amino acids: CASRSPLERDTQYF. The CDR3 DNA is TGTGCCAGCAGGTCCCCATTGGAGCGCGATACGCAGTATTTT. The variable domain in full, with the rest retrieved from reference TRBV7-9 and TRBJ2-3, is DTGVSQNPRHKITKRGQNVTFRCDPISEHNRLYWYRQTLGQGPEFLTYFQNEAQLEKSRLLSDRFSAERPKGSFSTLEIQRTEQGDSAMYLCASRSPLERDTQYFGPGTRLTVL.

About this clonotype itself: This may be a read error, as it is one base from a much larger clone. The CDR3 sequence is CASSLTGTRAGNTIYF. The CDR3 DNA follows: TGTGCCAGCAGTTTAACGGGCACAAGGGCTGGAAACACCATATATTTT. V usage is TRBV6-5 and J usage is TRBJ1-3, with D hard to call. The CDR3 totals 16 residues. Germline values: CDR1 MNHEY, CDR2 SVGAGI. V gave up 4 bases and J gave up 2 bases, with 15 bases separating them.

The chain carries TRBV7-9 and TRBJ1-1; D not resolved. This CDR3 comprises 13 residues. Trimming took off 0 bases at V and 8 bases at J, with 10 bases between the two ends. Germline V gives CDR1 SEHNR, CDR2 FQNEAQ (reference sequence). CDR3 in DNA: TGTGCCAGCAGCTTAGCTGCATCGGCCGAAGCTTTCTTT. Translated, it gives CASSLAASAEAFF.

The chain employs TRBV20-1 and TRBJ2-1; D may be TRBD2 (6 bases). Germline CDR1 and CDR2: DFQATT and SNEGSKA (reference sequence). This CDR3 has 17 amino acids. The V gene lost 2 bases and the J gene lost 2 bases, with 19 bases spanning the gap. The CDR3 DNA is TGCAGTGCTAGACCCAGTGGGTCAGCTAGCGCCTACAATGAGCAGTTCTTC. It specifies CSARPSGSASAYNEQFF.

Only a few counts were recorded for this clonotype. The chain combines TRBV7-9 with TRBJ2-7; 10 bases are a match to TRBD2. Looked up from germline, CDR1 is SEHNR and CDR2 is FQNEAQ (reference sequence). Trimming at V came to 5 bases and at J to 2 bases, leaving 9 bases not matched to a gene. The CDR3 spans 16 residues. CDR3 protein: CASSPPGTSVTYEQYF. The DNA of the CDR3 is TGTGCCAGCAGCCCACCCGGGACTAGCGTCACCTACGAGCAGTACTTC. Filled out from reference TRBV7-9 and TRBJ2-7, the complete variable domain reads DTGVSQNPRHKITKRGQNVTFRCDPISEHNRLYWYRQTLGQGPEFLTYFQNEAQLEKSRLLSDRFSAERPKGSFSTLEIQRTEQGDSAMYLCASSPPGTSVTYEQYFGPGTRLTVT.

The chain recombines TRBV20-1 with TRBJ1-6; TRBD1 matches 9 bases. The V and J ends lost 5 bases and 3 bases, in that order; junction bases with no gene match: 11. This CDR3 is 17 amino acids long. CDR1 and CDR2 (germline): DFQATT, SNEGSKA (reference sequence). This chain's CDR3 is CSASRDRVAIYNSPLHF. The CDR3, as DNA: TGCAGTGCTTCCCGGGACAGGGTGGCGATCTATAATTCACCCCTCCACTTT.

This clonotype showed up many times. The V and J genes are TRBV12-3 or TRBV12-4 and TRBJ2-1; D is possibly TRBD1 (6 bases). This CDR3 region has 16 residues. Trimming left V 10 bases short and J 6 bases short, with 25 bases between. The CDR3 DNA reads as TGTGCCACCAGAGTTAGTACAGGGATCGGAGTCAATGAGCAGTTCTTC. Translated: CATRVSTGIGVNEQFF.

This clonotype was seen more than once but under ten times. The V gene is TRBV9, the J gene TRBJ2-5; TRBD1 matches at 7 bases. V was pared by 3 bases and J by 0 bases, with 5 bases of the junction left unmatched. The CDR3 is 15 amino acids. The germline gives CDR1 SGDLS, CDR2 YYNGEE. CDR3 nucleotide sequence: TGTGCCAGCAGCGAAACCAGGGGGAACCAAGAGACCCAGTACTTC. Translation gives CASSETRGNQETQYF.

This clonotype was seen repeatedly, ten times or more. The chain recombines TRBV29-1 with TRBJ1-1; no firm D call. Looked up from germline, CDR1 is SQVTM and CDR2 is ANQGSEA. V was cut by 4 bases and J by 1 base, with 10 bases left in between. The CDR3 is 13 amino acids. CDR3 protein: CSVADGSNTEAFF. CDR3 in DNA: TGCAGCGTTGCCGACGGATCGAACACTGAAGCTTTCTTT. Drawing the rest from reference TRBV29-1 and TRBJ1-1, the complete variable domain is SAVISQKPSRDICQRGTSLTIQCQVDSQVTMMFWYRQQPGQSLTLIATANQGSEATYESGFVIDKFPISRPNLTFSTLTVSNMSPEDSSIYLCSVADGSNTEAFFGQGTRLTVV.

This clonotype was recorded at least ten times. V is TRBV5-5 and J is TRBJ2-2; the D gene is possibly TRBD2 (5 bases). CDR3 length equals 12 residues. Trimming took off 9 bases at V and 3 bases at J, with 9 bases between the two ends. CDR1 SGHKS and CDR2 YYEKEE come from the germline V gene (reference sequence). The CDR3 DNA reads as TGTGCCATCCTAGCCGACACCGGGGAGCTGTTTTTT. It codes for CAILADTGELFF.

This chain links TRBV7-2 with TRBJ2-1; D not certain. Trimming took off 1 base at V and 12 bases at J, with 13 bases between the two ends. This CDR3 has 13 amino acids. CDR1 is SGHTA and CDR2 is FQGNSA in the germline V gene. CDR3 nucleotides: TGTGCCAGCAGCTTAGAACTGGCCGTTCTGCAGTTCTTC. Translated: CASSLELAVLQFF.

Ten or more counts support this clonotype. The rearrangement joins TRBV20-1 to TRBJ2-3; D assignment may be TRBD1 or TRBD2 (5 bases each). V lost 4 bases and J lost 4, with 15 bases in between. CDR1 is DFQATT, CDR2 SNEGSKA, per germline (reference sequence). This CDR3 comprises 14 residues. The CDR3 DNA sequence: TGCAGTGCTAATCCCGGGAAAGGGGCAGATACGCAGTATTTT. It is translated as CSANPGKGADTQYF.

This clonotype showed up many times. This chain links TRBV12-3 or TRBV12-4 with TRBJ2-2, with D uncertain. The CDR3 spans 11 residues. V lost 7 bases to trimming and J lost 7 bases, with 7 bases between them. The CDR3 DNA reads TGTGCCAGCATGAGTTACGGGGAGCTGTTTTTT. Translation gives CASMSYGELFF.

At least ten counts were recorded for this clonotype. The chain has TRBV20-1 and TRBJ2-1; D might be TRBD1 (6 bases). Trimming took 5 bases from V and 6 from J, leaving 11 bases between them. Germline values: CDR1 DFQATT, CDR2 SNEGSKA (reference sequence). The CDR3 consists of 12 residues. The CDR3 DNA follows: TGCAGTGCTGGTATACAGGGCAATGAGCAGTTCTTC. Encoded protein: CSAGIQGNEQFF.

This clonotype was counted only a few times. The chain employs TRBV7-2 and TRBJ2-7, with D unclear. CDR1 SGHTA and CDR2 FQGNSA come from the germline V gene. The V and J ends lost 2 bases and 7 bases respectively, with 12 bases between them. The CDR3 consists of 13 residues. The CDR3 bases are TGTGCCAGCAGCTTACACGAGCCTGGGGAGCAGTACTTC. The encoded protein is CASSLHEPGEQYF.

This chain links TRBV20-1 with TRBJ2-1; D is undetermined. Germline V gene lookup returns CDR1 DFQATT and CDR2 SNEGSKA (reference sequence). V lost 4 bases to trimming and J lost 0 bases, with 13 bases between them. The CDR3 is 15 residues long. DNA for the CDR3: TGCAGTGCTATCGCTACCAGGAGCTCCTACAATGAGCAGTTCTTC. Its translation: CSAIATRSSYNEQFF.

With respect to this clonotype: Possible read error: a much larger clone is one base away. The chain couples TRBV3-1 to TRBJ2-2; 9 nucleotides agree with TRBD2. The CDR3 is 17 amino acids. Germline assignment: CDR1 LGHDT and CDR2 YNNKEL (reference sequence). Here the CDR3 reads CASTQVVSGGGAGELFF. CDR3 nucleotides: TGTGCCAGCACCCAAGTGGTCTCCGGCGGGGGGGCCGGGGAGCTGTTTTTT.

CDR3 nucleotides: TGTGCCACCAGCAGGGAACTCACTAGCGGATCAAACACAGATACGCAGTATTTT. It encodes CATSRELTSGSNTDTQYF. The chain links TRBV15 to TRBJ2-3, with TRBD2 matching 8 bases. Germline CDR1 reads LNHNV; CDR2 reads YYDKDF (reference sequence). The CDR3 loop spans 18 amino acids. The ends lost 3 bases at V and 2 bases at J; junction bases unmatched: 13.

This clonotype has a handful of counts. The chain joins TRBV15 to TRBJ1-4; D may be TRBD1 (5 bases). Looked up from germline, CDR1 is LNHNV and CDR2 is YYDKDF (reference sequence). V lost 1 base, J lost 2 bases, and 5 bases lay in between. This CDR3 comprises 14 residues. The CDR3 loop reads CATSRGGTNEKLFF. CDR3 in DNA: TGTGCCACCAGCAGAGGGGGGACTAATGAAAAACTGTTTTTT.